This is a list of T cell receptor beta chains from one sample in a study of identical twins. From the 5' RACE reads, TCRdb called clonotypes with MiXCR, one entry per CDR3 protein. The profile covers roughly 230,000 distinct CDR3 sequences, with about 8.3% appearing a single time and less than 4% taken by the ten largest. These sequences were also reported in another study, on yellow fever vaccine responses in identical twins.

The source material was CD8+ T cells sorted from blood. The receptors stem from a woman younger than 35 in good health. The CDR3 runs from the conserved cysteine through the conserved F or W. The order of the fields is J gene, D gene, clone size, V gene, CDR3 protein, CDR3 DNA. The D gene is left open where the match is weak. Part of the rows lack a size; the others show once, few, many or a class for expanded clones.

J: TRBJ2-3; D: TRBD1; size: few; V: TRBV5-6; CDR3: CASSLFWDRGLFGTDTQYF; DNA: TGTGCCAGCAGCTTGTTCTGGGACAGGGGATTGTTTGGCACAGATACGCAGTATTTT
J: TRBJ1-1; D: NA; size: NA; V: TRBV24-1; CDR3: CATSDTQGTEAFF; DNA: TGTGCCACCAGTGATACCCAGGGCACTGAAGCTTTCTTT
J: TRBJ1-2; D: NA; size: few; V: TRBV3-1; CDR3: CASSQDSRTNYGYTF; DNA: TGTGCCAGCAGCCAAGACAGTAGAACTAACTATGGCTACACCTTC
J: TRBJ2-7; D: NA; size: NA; V: TRBV7-2; CDR3: CASSPQVRGPGEQYF; DNA: TGTGCCAGCAGCCCACAGGTGCGGGGCCCGGGGGAGCAGTACTTC
J: TRBJ1-1; D: NA; size: many; V: TRBV12-3/TRBV12-4; CDR3: CASSAQNLGTEAFF; DNA: TGTGCCAGCAGTGCACAGAATTTGGGCACTGAAGCTTTCTTT
J: TRBJ1-2; D: TRBD1; size: NA; V: TRBV6-1; CDR3: CASSEAWTGEDYGYTF; DNA: TGTGCCAGCAGTGAAGCCTGGACAGGGGAGGACTATGGCTACACCTTC
J: TRBJ1-5; D: NA; size: NA; V: TRBV20-1; CDR3: CSARDLGSLSNQPQHF; DNA: TGCAGTGCTAGAGATTTGGGGTCTCTTAGCAATCAGCCCCAGCATTTT
J: TRBJ2-5; D: NA; size: few; V: TRBV20-1; CDR3: CSAPVLETQYF; DNA: TGCAGTGCCCCCGTACTAGAGACCCAGTACTTC
J: TRBJ1-2; D: NA; size: NA; V: TRBV7-8; CDR3: CASRQGGNYGYTF; DNA: TGTGCCAGCAGACAGGGAGGGAACTATGGCTACACCTTC
J: TRBJ1-2; D: TRBD1; size: many; V: TRBV20-1; CDR3: CSAREGQGVYGYTF; DNA: TGCAGTGCTAGAGAAGGACAGGGAGTCTATGGCTACACCTTC
J: TRBJ1-3; D: NA; size: NA; V: TRBV16; CDR3: CASSQSVFWGAGNTIYF; DNA: TGTGCCAGCAGCCAATCGGTATTTTGGGGAGCTGGAAACACCATATATTTT
J: TRBJ2-5; D: TRBD2; size: few; V: TRBV20-1; CDR3: CSARGLAEYGETQYF; DNA: TGCAGTGCTCGGGGACTAGCGGAGTACGGAGAGACCCAGTACTTC
J: TRBJ2-2; D: NA; size: many; V: TRBV5-1; CDR3: CASSRLGGTGELFF; DNA: TGCGCCAGCAGCCGACTAGGTGGCACCGGGGAGCTGTTTTTT
J: TRBJ2-4; D: NA; size: NA; V: TRBV10-3; CDR3: CAISGGGASIQYF; DNA: TGTGCCATCAGTGGTGGGGGGGCCAGCATTCAGTACTTC
J: TRBJ2-3; D: NA; size: NA; V: TRBV7-3; CDR3: CASSSQYSGETDTQYF; DNA: TGTGCCAGCAGCTCCCAGTACTCCGGCGAAACAGATACGCAGTATTTT
J: TRBJ2-2; D: NA; size: many; V: TRBV10-1; CDR3: CASSETGSNTGELFF; DNA: TGCGCCAGCAGTGAGACGGGATCCAACACCGGGGAGCTGTTTTTT
J: TRBJ1-2; D: TRBD1; size: NA; V: TRBV2; CDR3: CASSETGGASYGYTF; DNA: TGTGCCAGCAGTGAAACAGGGGGCGCGAGCTATGGCTACACCTTC
J: TRBJ2-1; D: TRBD2; size: many; V: TRBV12-3/TRBV12-4; CDR3: CASSSTQTSGRANEQFF; DNA: TGTGCCAGCAGTTCCACCCAGACTAGCGGGAGGGCAAATGAGCAGTTCTTC